These 30 T cell receptor beta chains came from one sample sequenced in a study of identical twins. Using its own MiXCR run on the 5' RACE reads, TCRdb lists one record per CDR3 protein. The sample holds 1.5 million to 2 million distinct CDR3 sequences, 25% to 35% seen once. Source material: cord blood. All receptors derive from a newborn girl in good health.

The chain combines TRBV2 with TRBJ2-5, with 7 bases lining up with TRBD2. Germline loops: CDR1 SNHLY, CDR2 FYNNEI. The CDR3 has 16 amino acids. V was pared by 7 bases and J by 11 bases, with 22 bases of the junction left unmatched. The CDR3 DNA is TGTGCCAGCACCGAAATCGGGACTACCCGCTTCAATGAGCAGTACTTC. Translated: CASTEIGTTRFNEQYF.

The V and J genes are TRBV18 and TRBJ1-1, with 7 nucleotides matching TRBD1. V trimming: 1 base; J trimming: 3 bases; junction bases outside the gene matches: 11. The CDR3 covers 17 residues. CDR1 KGHSH and CDR2 LQKENI come from the germline V gene. The CDR3 DNA is TGTGCCAGCTCACCACGCTTTACAGGGCAGGGGGACACTGAAGCTTTCTTT. It is translated as CASSPRFTGQGDTEAFF.

The V and J genes are TRBV12-3 or TRBV12-4 and TRBJ2-4; D might be TRBD1 or TRBD2, each matching 5 bases. The V gene lost 6 bases and the J gene lost 1 base, with 10 bases spanning the gap. The CDR3 sequence is 14 residues long. The CDR3 region is CASRIGEAKNIQYF. The CDR3 DNA follows: TGTGCCAGCAGAATAGGGGAGGCCAAAAACATTCAGTACTTC.

The genes are TRBV20-1 and TRBJ1-3; no firm D call. Germline values: CDR1 DFQATT, CDR2 SNEGSKA (reference sequence). Trimming stripped 6 bases from V and 0 bases from J, with 15 bases between. The CDR3 extends over 15 amino acids. CDR3 nucleotides: TGCAGTGCGAGCCCGACAAAATCCTCTGGAAACACCATATATTTT. Its translation is CSASPTKSSGNTIYF.

The rearrangement uses TRBV25-1 and TRBJ2-4, with 7 bases matching TRBD1. Near its end, the DNA agrees better with TRBJ2-5, so the J call may be wrong. CDR3 length: 14 residues. In germline, CDR1 is MGHDK, CDR2 SYGVNS. CDR3 coding DNA: TGTGCCAGCAGTGAATACAGCAGGGGGGAGACCCAGTACTTC. This sequence encodes CASSEYSRGETQYF.

This clonotype has just a few counts. The CDR3 is CASSQAGGGGYTF. The CDR3 nucleotides are TGCGCCAGCAGCCAAGCAGGGGGCGGTGGCTACACCTTC. The chain links TRBV4-1 to TRBJ1-2; 8 bases fit TRBD1. This CDR3 has 13 residues. Germline V gene sequence: CDR1 MGHRA, CDR2 YSYEKL. After removal of 1 base from V and 7 bases from J, the junction contained 2 bases not matched to a gene.

This clonotype was observed a few times. J is TRBJ2-1 and V is TRBV6-1, with TRBD2 identical over 13 bases. With V trimmed by 6 bases and J by 1 base, 6 bases remained unmatched. CDR1 and CDR2 (germline): MNHNS, SASEGT. The CDR3 consists of 17 residues. The CDR3 nucleotides are TGTGCCAGCAGGACCGGGACTAGCGGGAAGTCCTACAATGAGCAGTTCTTC. This sequence encodes CASRTGTSGKSYNEQFF.

This clonotype has just a few counts. The rearrangement links TRBV12-3 or TRBV12-4 to TRBJ1-1; D is possibly TRBD1 (6 bases). The CDR3 has 15 residues. The V and J ends lost 0 bases and 7 bases respectively, with 15 bases between them. As DNA, the CDR3 is TGTGCCAGCAGTTTAGCCCCCGGACAGCCACTTGAAGCTTTCTTT. Amino acids: CASSLAPGQPLEAFF.

This clonotype has just a few counts. This rearrangement joins TRBV5-1 to TRBJ2-1, with 7 bases fitting TRBD2. The CDR3 sequence is 18 residues long. V shed 0 bases, J shed 0 bases, and the junction held 9 bases outside the gene matches. Germline CDR1 reads SGHRS; CDR2 reads YFSETQ. In DNA form, the CDR3 reads TGCGCCAGCAGCTTGGCCACGCGATCGGGGGGCTCCTACAATGAGCAGTTCTTC. It is translated as CASSLATRSGGSYNEQFF.

This chain's CDR3 is CATSDPAGTSGIDNEQFF. CDR3 bases: TGTGCCACCAGTGATCCGGCCGGGACTAGCGGGATCGACAATGAGCAGTTCTTC. The V call is TRBV24-1, the J call TRBJ2-1, with 13 nucleotides matching TRBD2. V was clipped by 3 bases and J by 5 bases; unmatched bases: 9. The CDR3 is 18 residues long. Germline CDR1 is KGHDR and CDR2 is SFDVKD.

The V and J genes are TRBV9 and TRBJ2-2; perhaps D is TRBD1 or TRBD2 (5 bases each). Germline V gives CDR1 SGDLS, CDR2 YYNGEE. The CDR3 consists of 16 residues. V was cut by 6 bases and J by 2 bases, with 17 bases left in between. The CDR3 DNA reads TGTGCCAGCAAAGTAGGCCCGGGGCGAAACACCGGGGAGCTGTTTTTT. Translated, it gives CASKVGPGRNTGELFF.

In this sample, this clonotype turned up a few times. This sequence joins TRBV24-1 and TRBJ2-3; TRBD2 aligns across 8 bases. This CDR3 region has 17 residues. Germline values: CDR1 KGHDR, CDR2 SFDVKD. The trim removed 0 bases at V and 5 bases at J, leaving 9 bases unmatched. The CDR3 sequence is CATSDLGFGTRGDTQYF. CDR3 sequence (DNA): TGTGCCACCAGTGATTTGGGGTTCGGGACTAGGGGAGATACGCAGTATTTT.

The chain has TRBV10-3 and TRBJ2-3; D not resolved. V was shortened by 4 bases and J by 0 bases, with 14 bases between the two germline ends. Germline V lookup: CDR1 ENHRY, CDR2 SYGVKD. The CDR3 contains 16 residues. In nucleotides, the CDR3 is TGTGCCATCAGTGTTAGACGGGCCTATAGCACAGATACGCAGTATTTT. Encoded protein: CAISVRRAYSTDTQYF.

The chain couples TRBV9 to TRBJ2-2; D may be TRBD2 (5 bases). The germline CDR1 and CDR2 sequences are SGDLS and YYNGEE. V was cut by 0 bases and J by 4 bases, with 13 bases left in between. The CDR3 totals 16 residues. In DNA form, the CDR3 reads TGTGCCAGCAGCGTAGTGGCTAGCTCCCTCACCGGGGAGCTGTTTTTT. It specifies CASSVVASSLTGELFF.

A note on this clonotype: The junction shows a germline mismatch at one end, possibly a read error. The V call is TRBV30, the J call TRBJ2-7; perhaps D is TRBD1 or TRBD2 (5 bases each). This CDR3 region has 12 residues. The germline V gene encodes CDR1 GTSNPN and CDR2 SVGIG (reference sequence). The CDR3 DNA reads TGTGCCGGGAGTGCCAGGGTCCACGAGCAGTACTTC. The encoded protein is CAGSARVHEQYF.

This clonotype was observed a few times. The chain combines TRBV4-2 with TRBJ1-6, with 10 nucleotides matching TRBD1. V lost 0 bases and J lost 9; bases outside the gene matches: 8. The CDR3 consists of 17 residues. Germline V lookup: CDR1 LGHNA, CDR2 YNFKEQ. The CDR3 DNA reads TGTGCCAGCAGCCAAGAAATCGGGACAGGGGTTCTTTCACCCCTCCACTTT. Translated: CASSQEIGTGVLSPLHF.

The rearrangement joins TRBV18 to TRBJ2-1; no definite D call. V dropped 1 base and J dropped 5 bases, with 15 bases sitting between them. Germline V lookup: CDR1 KGHSH, CDR2 LQKENI. This CDR3 region has 16 residues. The CDR3 loop reads CASSPRPISVHNEQFF. DNA for the CDR3: TGTGCCAGCTCACCACGTCCTATATCCGTCCACAATGAGCAGTTCTTC.

The gene calls are TRBV7-9 and TRBJ1-2; TRBD1 matches 7 bases. The germline V gene has CDR1 SEHNR and CDR2 FQNEAQ (reference sequence). CDR3 length: 16 residues. Germline trimming cut 6 bases from V and 3 bases from J; bases unmatched to any gene: 13. CDR3 nucleotides: TGTGCCAGCAGTCCGGTTAAGACAGGGAGGGACTATGGCTACACCTTC. It yields the protein CASSPVKTGRDYGYTF.

CDR3 sequence: CASSLVTSGSRTGELFF. In DNA form, the CDR3 reads TGTGCCAGCAGCTTAGTTACTAGCGGGAGTCGCACCGGGGAGCTGTTTTTT. The chain recombines TRBV7-2 with TRBJ2-2; 11 bases are shared with TRBD2. Trimming at V came to 1 base and at J to 4 bases, leaving 5 bases not matched to a gene. The CDR3 has 17 amino acids. Germline loops: CDR1 SGHTA, CDR2 FQGNSA.

The genes are TRBV30 and TRBJ1-5, with a weak D call TRBD1 (6 bases). The CDR3 extends over 13 amino acids. Germline V gives CDR1 GTSNPN, CDR2 SVGIG (reference sequence). V shed 1 base and J shed 2 bases, with 6 bases lying between them. This chain's CDR3 is CAWSGTGNQPQHF. In DNA form, the CDR3 reads TGTGCCTGGAGTGGGACAGGCAATCAGCCCCAGCATTTT.

The chain recombines TRBV25-1 with TRBJ2-1, with 10 positions matching TRBD2. Per the germline V gene, CDR1 is MGHDK and CDR2 is SYGVNS. Losses at the gene ends were 8 bases for V and 8 bases for J; bases not matched to a gene: 9. The CDR3 runs 14 residues. The CDR3 protein is CASEREGRSHEQFF. In DNA, the CDR3 is TGTGCCAGCGAGCGGGAGGGCCGTTCCCATGAGCAGTTCTTC. The full variable domain, rest sourced from reference TRBV25-1 and TRBJ2-1, is EADIYQTPRYLVIGTGKKITLECSQTMGHDKMYWYQQDPGMELHLIHYSYGVNSTEKGDLSSESTVSRIRTEHFPLTLESARPSHTSQYLCASEREGRSHEQFFGPGTRLTVL.

J is TRBJ2-1 and V is TRBV20-1; a weak D match, TRBD2 (5 bases). The CDR3 has 13 residues. The V and J ends lost 4 bases and 3 bases respectively, with 10 bases between them. CDR1 and CDR2 from the germline V gene are DFQATT and SNEGSKA (reference sequence). CDR3 region: CSANGVGYNEQFF. CDR3 coding DNA: TGCAGTGCTAACGGGGTGGGCTACAATGAGCAGTTCTTC.

The chain carries TRBV3-1 and TRBJ1-1; D remains unclear. The CDR3 runs 14 residues. Trimming cost V 6 bases and J 0 bases, with 11 bases left between them. Germline V gene lookup returns CDR1 LGHDT and CDR2 YNNKEL (reference sequence). The DNA of the CDR3 is TGTGCCAGCAGATTGTCGGCGTTGAACACTGAAGCTTTCTTT. This translates into CASRLSALNTEAFF.

A remark on this clonotype: This sequence may be a read error, since a much larger clone differs from it by one base. The chain links TRBV4-2 to TRBJ2-5; maybe TRBD2 (5 bases). CDR1 is LGHNA and CDR2 is YNFKEQ in the germline V gene. This CDR3 comprises 18 residues. Deletions cut 0 bases from V and 11 bases from J, with 28 bases between. The CDR3 region is CASSQDGGGPLAYNEQYF. In nucleotides, the CDR3 is TGTGCCAGCAGCCAAGATGGTGGAGGCCCTCTCGCCTACAATGAGCAGTACTTC.

This chain joins TRBV12-3 or TRBV12-4 and TRBJ1-2; no clear D. The CDR3 length is 13 residues. V was cut by 7 bases and J by 7 bases, with 16 bases left in between. CDR3 amino acids: CASTIGGLGGYTF. CDR3 sequence (DNA): TGTGCCAGCACCATAGGAGGGTTGGGTGGCTACACCTTC.

Remarks on this clonotype: A read error may produce the germline difference seen at one junction end. The rearrangement uses TRBV12-3 or TRBV12-4 and TRBJ2-3; TRBD2 matches 7 bases. The CDR3 loop spans 17 amino acids. As DNA, the CDR3 is TGTGCCAGCAGTTTCCCTTCTAGCGGCGCGTTGACAGATACGCGGTATTTT. As protein: CASSFPSSGALTDTRYF.

The V call is TRBV20-1, the J call TRBJ2-1, with 14 bases matching TRBD2. V shed 0 bases, J shed 4 bases, and the junction held 5 bases outside the gene matches. CDR1 DFQATT and CDR2 SNEGSKA come from the germline V gene (reference sequence). The CDR3 has 17 amino acids. This CDR3 is CSARDLGTSGSYNEQFF. DNA of the CDR3: TGCAGTGCTAGAGATCTCGGGACTAGCGGGAGTTACAATGAGCAGTTCTTC.

This clonotype was counted only a few times. The V call is TRBV3-1, the J call TRBJ2-1; tentatively, D is TRBD1 or TRBD2 (5 bases each). Germline CDR1 reads LGHDT; CDR2 reads YNNKEL (reference sequence). Deletions cut 3 bases from V and 0 bases from J, with 9 bases between. This CDR3 contains 15 residues. The CDR3 here is CASSHWGSSYNEQFF. The CDR3, as DNA: TGTGCCAGCAGCCATTGGGGGAGCTCCTACAATGAGCAGTTCTTC.

The J gene is TRBJ1-5, the V gene TRBV7-6; the D gene is possibly TRBD1 (6 bases). The V end lost 1 base, the J end lost 4 bases, and 17 bases lay between the germline ends. Germline V gene lookup returns CDR1 SGHVS and CDR2 FNYEAQ. The CDR3 is 17 residues long. CDR3 protein: CASSLDGEQGVNQPQHF. In nucleotides, the CDR3 is TGTGCCAGCAGCTTAGACGGTGAACAGGGTGTTAATCAGCCCCAGCATTTT. The full variable domain, completed using reference TRBV7-6 and TRBJ1-5, is GAGVSQSPRYKVTKRGQDVALRCDPISGHVSLYWYRQALGQGPEFLTYFNYEAQQDKSGLPNDRFSAERPEGSISTLTIQRTEQRDSAMYRCASSLDGEQGVNQPQHFGDGTRLSIL.

This clonotype showed up many times. The CDR3 reads CASSAGTSYEQYF. CDR3 nucleotides: TGTGCCAGCAGCGCAGGGACTAGCTACGAGCAGTACTTC. The V and J genes are TRBV2 and TRBJ2-7; the match to TRBD2 covers 8 bases. With V trimmed by 6 bases and J by 3 bases, 4 bases remained unmatched. Germline lookup yields CDR1 SNHLY and CDR2 FYNNEI. The CDR3 sequence is 13 residues long.